This T cell receptor beta chain was obtained from a study of blood T cell repertoires in COVID-19. Some clones are missing from TCRdb's copy, which holds only in-frame ones; the method was immunoSEQ multiplex PCR. The sample has around 480,000 clones; approximately 90% are singletons. The germline V and J ends were trimmed by 4 bases and 6 bases, with 14 bases remaining between them. The CDR3 is 14 residues long. The germline CDR1 and CDR2 sequences are SGHDT and YYEEEE. The specimen was PBMCs or T cells enriched from blood (not recorded which). The source of this sequence is a young woman who had recovered from COVID-19. The chain couples TRBV5-6 to TRBJ1-5; D possibly corresponds to TRBD1 (6 bases). The CDR3 region is CASSLGQGGQPQHF. The CDR3 region has the DNA TGTGCCAGCAGCCTAGGACAAGGGGGTCAGCCCCAGCATTTT. Variable domain in full (rest from reference TRBV5-6 and TRBJ1-5): DAGVTQSPTHLIKTRGQQVTLRCSPKSGHDTVSWYQQALGQGPQFIFQYYEEEERQRGNFPDRFSGHQFPNYSSELNVNALLLGDSALYLCASSLGQGGQPQHFGDGTRLSIL.